These 23 T cell receptor beta chains were all obtained from the same sample, sequenced in a study of PD-1 blockade in classical Hodgkin lymphoma. Time point noted: newly diagnosed, previously untreated cHL patient sample. Sequencing was performed with immunoSEQ multiplex PCR; in TCRdb, only in-frame clones are kept and a portion is missing. Of about 25,000 clones listed, about 93% were seen once; the top ten hold about 4.3%. Input material: peripheral blood mononuclear cells (PBMCs). The receptors were sampled from a human donor with classical Hodgkin lymphoma.

V usage is TRBV10-3 and J usage is TRBJ2-7; D gene unclear. Trimming left V 3 bases short and J 3 bases short, with 21 bases between. From germline, CDR1 is ENHRY and CDR2 SYGVKD. This CDR3 comprises 17 residues. Here the CDR3 DNA reads TGTGCCATCAGTGAATCCGCCGTAGGGCCGGCGGACTACGAGCAGTACTTC. Protein product: CAISESAVGPADYEQYF.

The rearrangement uses TRBV4-2 and TRBJ2-7, with D possibly TRBD2 on 5 matching bases. Germline CDR1 reads LGHNA; CDR2 reads YNFKEQ. V shed 0 bases and J shed 10 bases, with 16 bases lying between them. The length of the CDR3 is 14 residues. The CDR3 is CASSQEGDHRDQYF. CDR3 coding DNA: TGTGCCAGCAGCCAAGAGGGAGACCACCGGGATCAGTACTTC.

The chain has TRBV14 and TRBJ2-7; 10 bases agree with TRBD2. Germline CDR1 and CDR2: SGHDN and FVKESK. The CDR3 has 15 residues. V was pared by 4 bases and J by 2 bases, with 5 bases of the junction left unmatched. This CDR3 is CASSPWTSGAYEQYF. The CDR3 region has the DNA TGTGCCAGCAGCCCATGGACTAGCGGAGCCTACGAGCAGTACTTC.

The chain recombines TRBV9 with TRBJ1-4; 9 bases line up with TRBD1. This CDR3 has 18 residues. The trim removed 4 bases at V and 0 bases at J, leaving 10 bases unmatched. CDR1 and CDR2 from the germline V gene are SGDLS and YYNGEE. The chain's CDR3 is CASSSGGTGSPTNEKLFF. DNA of the CDR3: TGTGCCAGCAGCTCAGGGGGGACAGGGTCCCCAACTAATGAAAAACTGTTTTTT.

This rearrangement joins TRBV5-4 to TRBJ2-1; D is undetermined. The CDR3 extends over 11 amino acids. Trimming left V 4 bases short and J 9 bases short, with 8 bases between. The V gene's germline CDR1 is SGHNT and CDR2 YYREEE (reference sequence). CDR3 sequence: CASSRGFEQFF. CDR3 nucleotides: TGTGCCAGCAGCCGCGGTTTTGAGCAGTTCTTC.

This chain connects TRBV14 to TRBJ2-5; 7 bases line up with TRBD1. The V gene end was trimmed by 4 bases and the J gene end by 5 bases; junction bases not matched to a gene: 7. The germline V gene encodes CDR1 SGHDN and CDR2 FVKESK. The CDR3 covers 14 residues. CDR3 nucleotide sequence: TGTGCCAGCAGCCTACTGACAGGGTGGGAGACCCAGTACTTC. It translates to CASSLLTGWETQYF. Using reference TRBV14 and TRBJ2-5 for the parts outside the CDR3, the full variable domain is EAGVTQFPSHSVIEKGQTVTLRCDPISGHDNLYWYRRVMGKEIKFLLHFVKESKQDESGMPNNRFLAERTGGTYSTLKVQPAELEDSGVYFCASSLLTGWETQYFGPGTRLLVL.

The chain has TRBV30 and TRBJ1-1; TRBD1 aligns across 9 bases. Germline CDR1 reads GTSNPN; CDR2 reads SVGIG (reference sequence). This CDR3 comprises 13 residues. V shed 3 bases, J shed 5 bases, and the junction held 4 bases outside the gene matches. The CDR3: CAWSDRGGTEAFF. CDR3 DNA: TGTGCCTGGAGCGACAGGGGGGGAACTGAAGCTTTCTTT. The full variable domain, in which reference TRBV30 and TRBJ1-1 provide the parts outside the CDR3, is SQTIHQWPATLVQPVGSPLSLECTVEGTSNPNLYWYRQAAGRGLQLLFYSVGIGQISSEVPQNLSASRPQDRQFILSSKKLLLSDSGFYLCAWSDRGGTEAFFGQGTRLTVV.

V is TRBV30 and J is TRBJ2-7, with D possibly matching TRBD1 (5 bases). Germline CDR1 and CDR2: GTSNPN and SVGIG (reference sequence). V lost 7 bases, J lost 0 bases, and 10 bases lay in between. This CDR3 spans 12 amino acids. The CDR3 nucleotides are TGTGCCTATACGACAGACTCCTACGAGCAGTACTTC. The encoded protein is CAYTTDSYEQYF.

The CDR3 nucleotides read TGCAGCGTGAGGGGGGCGTATGGCTACACCTTC. Translating it yields CSVRGAYGYTF. This rearrangement joins TRBV29-1 to TRBJ1-2, with TRBD1 as a possible D gene (6 bases). Germline V gene data show CDR1 as SQVTM and CDR2 as ANQGSEA. The V gene lost 6 bases and the J gene lost 5 bases, with 10 bases spanning the gap. The CDR3 extends over 11 amino acids.

This chain connects TRBV29-1 to TRBJ1-1; the D is unclear. The germline gives CDR1 SQVTM, CDR2 ANQGSEA. Trimming removed 5 bases at V and 8 bases at J, with 15 bases between. This CDR3 comprises 12 residues. This CDR3 reads CSVTPGSGEAFF. The CDR3 coding sequence is TGCAGCGTTACCCCGGGCAGCGGAGAAGCTTTCTTT.

The chain combines TRBV6-6 with TRBJ1-1; D ambiguous. V was cut by 2 bases and J by 0 bases, with 10 bases left in between. The CDR3 is 15 amino acids. CDR1 MNHNY and CDR2 SVGAGI come from the germline V gene (reference sequence). CDR3 sequence reads: CASSYGLAMNTEAFF. Written as DNA, the CDR3 is TGTGCCAGCAGTTACGGTTTAGCAATGAACACTGAAGCTTTCTTT.

The rearrangement joins TRBV9 to TRBJ1-4; TRBD1 might be the D (5 bases). The CDR3 sequence is 14 residues long. Germline CDR1 SGDLS, CDR2 YYNGEE. Trimming cost V 3 bases and J 5 bases, with 11 bases left between them. The DNA of the CDR3 is TGTGCCAGCAGCGAGTCCTGGGGGAATGAAAAACTGTTTTTT. Translated, it gives CASSESWGNEKLFF.

This clone was seen just once. In DNA, the CDR3 is TGTGCCAGCAGCTTGGTCCGGAGCTCCTACGAGCAGTACTTC. Amino acids: CASSLVRSSYEQYF. The chain recombines TRBV5-5 with TRBJ2-7; D is undetermined. Trimming shortened V by 0 bases and J by 0 bases, and 7 bases separated the two germline ends. The V gene's germline CDR1 is SGHKS and CDR2 YYEKEE (reference sequence). The CDR3 extends over 14 amino acids.

V and J are TRBV30 and TRBJ1-4, with TRBD1 matching over 8 bases. V was pared by 3 bases and J by 4 bases, with 4 bases of the junction left unmatched. Germline V gives CDR1 GTSNPN, CDR2 SVGIG (reference sequence). CDR3 size: 14 residues. In nucleotides, the CDR3 is TGTGCCTGGAGCCCCGACAGGGGTAATGAAAAACTGTTTTTT. It codes for CAWSPDRGNEKLFF.

The chain combines TRBV4-3 with TRBJ2-3; the D gene is possibly TRBD2 (6 bases). Looked up from germline, CDR1 is LGHNA and CDR2 is YSLEER. The CDR3 length is 15 residues. Trimming removed 2 bases at V and 3 bases at J, with 12 bases between. The CDR3 sequence is CASSQFSGRTDTQYF. The CDR3 DNA sequence: TGCGCCAGCAGCCAATTTAGTGGGAGGACAGATACGCAGTATTTT.

The chain joins TRBV9 to TRBJ2-2; either TRBD1 or TRBD2 may fit D (5 bases each). This CDR3 spans 14 amino acids. CDR1 and CDR2 from the germline V gene are SGDLS and YYNGEE. With 5 bases removed from V and 1 base from J, the gap between germline ends came to 9 bases. CDR3 in DNA: TGTGCCAGCAGGGATGGGGGGAACACCGGGGAGCTGTTTTTT. The encoded protein is CASRDGGNTGELFF.

Of note for this clone: The identical CDR3 is also encoded by other nucleotide sequences in the sample. The chain couples TRBV20-1 to TRBJ2-7; D is unresolved. The CDR3 spans 11 residues. The germline V gene encodes CDR1 DFQATT and CDR2 SNEGSKA (reference sequence). Trimming took 7 bases from V and 7 from J, leaving 14 bases between them. The CDR3 DNA is TGCAGTGGCCGGGCCGGGCGGGAGCAGTACTTC. Protein: CSGRAGREQYF.

The chain employs TRBV7-3 and TRBJ2-3, with 8 positions matching TRBD1. The CDR3 totals 16 residues. Germline loops: CDR1 SGHTA, CDR2 FQGTGA. The V and J ends lost 5 bases and 4 bases, in that order; junction bases with no gene match: 11. Written as DNA, the CDR3 is TGTGCCAGCAGCCCTGGCGCGGACAGGGTGGCAGATACGCAGTATTTT. Its translation: CASSPGADRVADTQYF. The variable domain in full, completed from reference TRBV7-3 and TRBJ2-3, reads GAGVSQTPSNKVTEKGKYVELRCDPISGHTALYWYRQSLGQGPEFLIYFQGTGAADDSGLPNDRFFAVRPEGSVSTLKIQRTERGDSAVYLCASSPGADRVADTQYFGPGTRLTVL.

This clone was counted once. The rearrangement joins TRBV5-1 to TRBJ1-1; TRBD1 is a possible D gene (5 bases). Between the trimmed V and J ends, which lost 3 bases and 3 bases, there was a span of 9 bases. Germline CDR1 reads SGHRS; CDR2 reads YFSETQ. The CDR3 consists of 13 residues. The CDR3 loop is CASSWGRDTEAFF. CDR3 nucleotides: TGCGCCAGCAGCTGGGGGAGGGACACTGAAGCTTTCTTT. Based on the CDR3 plus reference TRBV5-1 and TRBJ1-1, the full variable domain is KAGVTQTPRYLIKTRGQQVTLSCSPISGHRSVSWYQQTPGQGLQFLFEYFSETQRNKGNFPGRFSGRQFSNSRSEMNVSTLELGDSALYLCASSWGRDTEAFFGQGTRLTVV.

This clone has only one observation. V usage is TRBV30 and J usage is TRBJ1-1, with a tentative D call TRBD1 (5 bases). Trimming took off 2 bases at V and 0 bases at J, with 7 bases between the two ends. The CDR3 is made up of 13 amino acids. The germline V gene has CDR1 GTSNPN and CDR2 SVGIG (reference sequence). Written as DNA, the CDR3 is TGTGCCTGGAGTAAGGACATGAACACTGAAGCTTTCTTT. It encodes CAWSKDMNTEAFF. The entire variable domain, with the rest obtained from reference TRBV30 and TRBJ1-1, is as follows: SQTIHQWPATLVQPVGSPLSLECTVEGTSNPNLYWYRQAAGRGLQLLFYSVGIGQISSEVPQNLSASRPQDRQFILSSKKLLLSDSGFYLCAWSKDMNTEAFFGQGTRLTVV.

This clone was found once. The CDR3 DNA is TGTGCCAGTAGTGTTAGCGGGAGACACAATGAGCAGTTCTTC. This encodes CASSVSGRHNEQFF. The chain recombines TRBV19 with TRBJ2-1; the match to TRBD2 covers 9 bases. The germline V gene encodes CDR1 LNHDA and CDR2 SQIVND (reference sequence). V lost 5 bases, J lost 5 bases, and 4 bases stayed unmatched. The CDR3 length is 14 residues.

The J gene is TRBJ1-2, the V gene TRBV25-1; 10 bases are shared with TRBD1. Germline V gene lookup returns CDR1 MGHDK and CDR2 SYGVNS. CDR3 length equals 14 residues. Trimming took 4 bases from V and 4 from J; bases not matched to a gene: 3. The DNA of the CDR3 is TGTGCCAGCAGTGCGACAGGGGGCTCCTATGGCTACACCTTC. Translation gives CASSATGGSYGYTF.

The chain is built from TRBV5-8 and TRBJ1-2; D gene uncertain. Germline assignment: CDR1 SGHTS and CDR2 YDEGEE. Trimming left V 0 bases short and J 2 bases short, with 11 bases between. This CDR3 has 15 residues. As DNA, the CDR3 is TGTGCCAGCAGCTTGGTGGAGGGAGGGAACTATGGCTACACCTTC. Protein sequence: CASSLVEGGNYGYTF.